Listed below are T cell receptor beta chains from one sample, sequenced in a study of identical twins. A single record per CDR3 protein comes from TCRdb applying MiXCR to the 5' RACE reads. The sample has fewer than 900,000 distinct CDR3 sequences; over 20% are singletons. Separately, the same data were catalogued under a study of T cells expressing NK-cell markers.

The sample comprised PBMCs. All receptors come from a woman aged 18-35 years in good health. CDR3s include the opening cysteine and the closing phenylalanine or tryptophan. D genes are given only for firm matches. Size tells how often a clone was seen (once, few, many) or the class of an expanded clone, and some rows leave it out.

cdr3_nt: TGTGCCAGCAGCGTACTCGGACAGGTGGGGACTGAAGCTTTCTTT; cdr3_aa: CASSVLGQVGTEAFF; d_call: TRBD1; j_call: TRBJ1-1; clone_size: once; v_call: TRBV9
cdr3_nt: TGTGCCACCAGTGACCGAGGACAGGGGAATGAGCAGTTCTTC; cdr3_aa: CATSDRGQGNEQFF; d_call: TRBD1; j_call: TRBJ2-1; clone_size: few; v_call: TRBV24-1
cdr3_nt: TGCAGCGTTGAGGGGCTGAACACTGAAGCTTTCTTT; cdr3_aa: CSVEGLNTEAFF; d_call: NA; j_call: TRBJ1-1; clone_size: NA; v_call: TRBV29-1
cdr3_nt: TGCAGTGCTGCGGGATATACCGGGGAGCTGTTTTTT; cdr3_aa: CSAAGYTGELFF; d_call: NA; j_call: TRBJ2-2; clone_size: few; v_call: TRBV20-1
cdr3_nt: TGTGCCAGCAGTTTGGAACGGGGCAATCAGCCCCAGCATTTT; cdr3_aa: CASSLERGNQPQHF; d_call: NA; j_call: TRBJ1-5; clone_size: NA; v_call: TRBV27
cdr3_nt: TGTGCCAGCAGGCCCTCTGGCGGGTACTCCTACAATGAGCAGTTCTTC; cdr3_aa: CASRPSGGYSYNEQFF; d_call: NA; j_call: TRBJ2-1; clone_size: NA; v_call: TRBV7-8
cdr3_nt: NA; cdr3_aa: CASSFGAGETQYF; d_call: NA; j_call: TRBJ2-5; clone_size: many; v_call: TRBV12-3/TRBV12-4
cdr3_nt: TGTGCCAGCAGCTTAAGTCGGGGGCACAATGAGCAGTTCTTC; cdr3_aa: CASSLSRGHNEQFF; d_call: NA; j_call: TRBJ2-1; clone_size: NA; v_call: TRBV7-9
cdr3_nt: TGTGCCAGCAGTTTACCGGGACAGCTTAACACAGATACGCAGTATTTT; cdr3_aa: CASSLPGQLNTDTQYF; d_call: TRBD1; j_call: TRBJ2-3; clone_size: NA; v_call: TRBV12-3/TRBV12-4
cdr3_nt: TGTGCCAGCAGCTTAAGGGGTAGAAAACCCCAGGATACGCAGTATTTT; cdr3_aa: CASSLRGRKPQDTQYF; d_call: NA; j_call: TRBJ2-3; clone_size: NA; v_call: TRBV7-9
cdr3_nt: TGTGCCAGCAGCATCCGCAGTGACCCCTACAATGAGCAGTTCTTC; cdr3_aa: CASSIRSDPYNEQFF; d_call: NA; j_call: TRBJ2-1; clone_size: many; v_call: TRBV6-1
cdr3_nt: TGCGCCAGCAGCCGGGACGTCTTCGGGGGCGGGAGCTCCTACGAGCAGTACTTC; cdr3_aa: CASSRDVFGGGSSYEQYF; d_call: NA; j_call: TRBJ2-7; clone_size: few; v_call: TRBV4-3
cdr3_nt: TGTGCCAGCAGTGGCCTAGCGGGGGCCGGGGATACGCAGTATTTT; cdr3_aa: CASSGLAGAGDTQYF; d_call: TRBD2; j_call: TRBJ2-3; clone_size: NA; v_call: TRBV25-1
cdr3_nt: TGTGCCAGCTCACCATACAGGGACACCGGGGAGCTGTTTTTT; cdr3_aa: CASSPYRDTGELFF; d_call: NA; j_call: TRBJ2-2; clone_size: NA; v_call: TRBV18
cdr3_nt: TGTGCCAGCAGCCCTCGGGGAGGGGGCCGCACAGATACGCAGTATTTT; cdr3_aa: CASSPRGGGRTDTQYF; d_call: NA; j_call: TRBJ2-3; clone_size: NA; v_call: TRBV11-2
cdr3_nt: TGTGCTAGCAGCTCTCCCCGGGACGTGAAGACCCAGTACTTC; cdr3_aa: CASSSPRDVKTQYF; d_call: NA; j_call: TRBJ2-5; clone_size: NA; v_call: TRBV7-7
cdr3_nt: TGCAGTGCTAGAGATTCAGAAAGGGCCAAAAACATTCAGTACTTC; cdr3_aa: CSARDSERAKNIQYF; d_call: NA; j_call: TRBJ2-4; clone_size: few; v_call: TRBV20-1
cdr3_nt: TGCAGCGGGGACAGGGGAGTAGAAGCTTTCTTT; cdr3_aa: CSGDRGVEAFF; d_call: TRBD1; j_call: TRBJ1-1; clone_size: few; v_call: TRBV29-1